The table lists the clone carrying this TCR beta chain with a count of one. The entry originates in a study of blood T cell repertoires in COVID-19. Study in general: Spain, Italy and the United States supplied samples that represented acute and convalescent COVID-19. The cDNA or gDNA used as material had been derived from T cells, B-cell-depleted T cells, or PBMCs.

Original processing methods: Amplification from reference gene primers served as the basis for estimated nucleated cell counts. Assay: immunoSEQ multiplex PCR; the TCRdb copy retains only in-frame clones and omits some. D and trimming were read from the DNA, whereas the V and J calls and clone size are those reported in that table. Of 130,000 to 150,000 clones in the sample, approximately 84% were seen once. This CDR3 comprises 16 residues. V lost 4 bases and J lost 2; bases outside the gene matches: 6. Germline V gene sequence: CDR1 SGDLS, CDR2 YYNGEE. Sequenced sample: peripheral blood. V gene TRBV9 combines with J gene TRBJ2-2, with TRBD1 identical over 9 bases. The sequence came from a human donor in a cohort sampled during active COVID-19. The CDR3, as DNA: TGTGCCAGCAGCCCTCCGGGACAGGGTAACACCGGGGAGCTGTTTTTT. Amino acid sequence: CASSPPGQGNTGELFF.